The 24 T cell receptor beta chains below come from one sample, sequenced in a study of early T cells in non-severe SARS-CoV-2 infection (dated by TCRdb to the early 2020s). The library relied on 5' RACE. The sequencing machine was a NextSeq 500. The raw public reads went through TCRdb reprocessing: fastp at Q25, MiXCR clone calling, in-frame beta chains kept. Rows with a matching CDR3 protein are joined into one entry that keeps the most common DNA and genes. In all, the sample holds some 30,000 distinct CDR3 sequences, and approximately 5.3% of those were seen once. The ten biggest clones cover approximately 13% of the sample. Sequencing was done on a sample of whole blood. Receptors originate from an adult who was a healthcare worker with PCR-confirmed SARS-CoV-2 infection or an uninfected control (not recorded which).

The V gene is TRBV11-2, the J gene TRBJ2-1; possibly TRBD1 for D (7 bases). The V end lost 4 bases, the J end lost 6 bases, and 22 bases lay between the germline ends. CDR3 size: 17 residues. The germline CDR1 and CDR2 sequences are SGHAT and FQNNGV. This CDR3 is CASSSRGGTESCNEQFF. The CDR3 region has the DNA TGTGCCAGCAGCTCTCGAGGGGGGACAGAGAGTTGCAATGAGCAGTTCTTC.

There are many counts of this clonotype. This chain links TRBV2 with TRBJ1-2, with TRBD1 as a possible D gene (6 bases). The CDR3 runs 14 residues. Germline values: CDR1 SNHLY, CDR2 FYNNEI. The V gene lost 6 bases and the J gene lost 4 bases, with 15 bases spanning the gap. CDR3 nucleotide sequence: TGTGCCAGCAGCGGTGCAGGGGTGGCCTATGGCTACACCTTC. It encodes CASSGAGVAYGYTF.

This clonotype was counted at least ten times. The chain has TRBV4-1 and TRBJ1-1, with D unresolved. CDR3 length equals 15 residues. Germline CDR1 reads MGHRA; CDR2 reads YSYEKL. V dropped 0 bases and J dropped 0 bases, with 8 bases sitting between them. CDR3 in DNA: TGCGCCAGCAGCCAAGACGTGCAGGTGAACACTGAAGCTTTCTTT. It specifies CASSQDVQVNTEAFF.

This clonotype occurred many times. The CDR3 coding sequence is TGTGCCAGCACCCCGGGACAGGGTTACGAGACCCAGTACTTC. Protein product: CASTPGQGYETQYF. The rearrangement links TRBV6-1 to TRBJ2-5, with 9 bases aligning to TRBD1. Losses at the gene ends were 7 bases for V and 5 bases for J; bases not matched to a gene: 8. This CDR3 has 14 residues. CDR1 and CDR2 from the germline V gene are MNHNS and SASEGT.

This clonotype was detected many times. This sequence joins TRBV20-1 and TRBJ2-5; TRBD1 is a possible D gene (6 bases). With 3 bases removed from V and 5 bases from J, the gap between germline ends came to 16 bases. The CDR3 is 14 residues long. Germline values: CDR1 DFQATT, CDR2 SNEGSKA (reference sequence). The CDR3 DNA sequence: TGCAGTGCTAGGCCTAACAGGGAGTTCGAGACCCAGTACTTC. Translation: CSARPNREFETQYF.

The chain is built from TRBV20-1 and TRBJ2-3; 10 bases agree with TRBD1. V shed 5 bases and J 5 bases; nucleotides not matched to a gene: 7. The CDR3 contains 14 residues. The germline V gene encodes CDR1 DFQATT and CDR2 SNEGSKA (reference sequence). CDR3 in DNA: TGCAGTGCTTTTTACGGGACAGGGGTAGATACGCAGTATTTT. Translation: CSAFYGTGVDTQYF.

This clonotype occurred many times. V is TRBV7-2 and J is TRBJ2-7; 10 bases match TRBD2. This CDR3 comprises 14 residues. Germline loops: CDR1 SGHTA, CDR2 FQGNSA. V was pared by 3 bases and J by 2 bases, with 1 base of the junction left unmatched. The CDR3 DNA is TGTGCCAGCAGCTTTACTAGCGGGGCCTACGAGCAGTACTTC. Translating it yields CASSFTSGAYEQYF.

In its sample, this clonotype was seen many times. The CDR3 protein is CASSYSGEGRFYEQYF. The CDR3, as DNA: TGTGCCAGCAGTTACTCAGGAGAGGGAAGATTCTACGAGCAGTACTTC. This chain joins TRBV6-5 and TRBJ2-7; TRBD2 is a possible D gene (5 bases). CDR1 is MNHEY, CDR2 SVGAGI, per germline. The CDR3 is made up of 16 amino acids. V lost 0 bases and J lost 3, with 15 bases in between.

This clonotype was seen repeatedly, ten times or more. The CDR3 nucleotides read TGTGCCAGCAGTTCCCCAGACATAGACCGTCAGTACTTC. Protein: CASSSPDIDRQYF. J is TRBJ2-7 and V is TRBV28; D is uncertain. The CDR3 loop spans 13 amino acids. The V end was cut by 4 bases, the J end by 10 bases, with 17 bases between. Germline CDR1 and CDR2: MDHEN and SYDVKM. Together with reference TRBV28 and TRBJ2-7, the CDR3 gives the full variable domain: DVKVTQSSRYLVKRTGEKVFLECVQDMDHENMFWYRQDPGLGLRLIYFSYDVKMKEKGDIPEGYSVSREKKERFSLILESASTNQTSMYLCASSSPDIDRQYFGPGTRLTVT.

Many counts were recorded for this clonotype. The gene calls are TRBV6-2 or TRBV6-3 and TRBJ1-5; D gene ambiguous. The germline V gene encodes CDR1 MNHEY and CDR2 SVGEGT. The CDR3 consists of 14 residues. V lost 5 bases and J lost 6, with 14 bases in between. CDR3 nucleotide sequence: TGTGCCAGCAGTGACCCGGGCCCCATTCAGCCCCAGCATTTT. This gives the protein CASSDPGPIQPQHF.

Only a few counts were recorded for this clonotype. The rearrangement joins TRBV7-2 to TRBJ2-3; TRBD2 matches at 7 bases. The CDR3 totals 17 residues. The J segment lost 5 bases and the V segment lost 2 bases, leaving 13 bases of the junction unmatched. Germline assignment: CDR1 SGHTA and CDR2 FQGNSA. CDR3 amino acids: CASSLRRYGGVRDTQYF. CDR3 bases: TGTGCCAGCAGCTTAAGGCGGTATGGGGGGGTACGAGATACGCAGTATTTT.

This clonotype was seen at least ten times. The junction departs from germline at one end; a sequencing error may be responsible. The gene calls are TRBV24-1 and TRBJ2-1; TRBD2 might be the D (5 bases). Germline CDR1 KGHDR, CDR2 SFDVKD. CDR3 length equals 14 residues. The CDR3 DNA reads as TGTGCCACCAGTGGTTTGACGGAGGTCAATGAGCAGTTCTTC. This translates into CATSGLTEVNEQFF.

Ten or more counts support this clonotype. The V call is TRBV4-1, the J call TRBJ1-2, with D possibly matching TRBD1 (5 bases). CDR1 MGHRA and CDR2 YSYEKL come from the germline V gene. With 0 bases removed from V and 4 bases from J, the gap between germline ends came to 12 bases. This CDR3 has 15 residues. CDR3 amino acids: CASSQERGQGYGYTF. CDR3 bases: TGCGCCAGCAGCCAAGAAAGAGGCCAGGGCTATGGCTACACCTTC.

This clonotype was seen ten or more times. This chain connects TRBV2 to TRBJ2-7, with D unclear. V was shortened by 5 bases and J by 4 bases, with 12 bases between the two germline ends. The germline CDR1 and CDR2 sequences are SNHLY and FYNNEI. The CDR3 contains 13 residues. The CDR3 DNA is TGTGCCAGCAGTCCAGACATTGGGTACGAGCAGTACTTC. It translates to CASSPDIGYEQYF.

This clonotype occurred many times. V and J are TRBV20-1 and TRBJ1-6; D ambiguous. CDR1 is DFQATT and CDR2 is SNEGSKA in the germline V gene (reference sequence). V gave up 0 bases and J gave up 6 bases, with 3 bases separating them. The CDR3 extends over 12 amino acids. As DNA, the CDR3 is TGCAGTGCTAGAGAGGTTAATTCACCCCTCCACTTT. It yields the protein CSAREVNSPLHF.

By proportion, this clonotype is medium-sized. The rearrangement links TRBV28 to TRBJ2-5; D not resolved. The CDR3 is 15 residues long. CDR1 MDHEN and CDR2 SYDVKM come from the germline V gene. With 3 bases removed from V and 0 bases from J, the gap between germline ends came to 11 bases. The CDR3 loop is CASSFWTDHQETQYF. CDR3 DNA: TGTGCCAGCAGTTTTTGGACGGACCACCAAGAGACCCAGTACTTC.

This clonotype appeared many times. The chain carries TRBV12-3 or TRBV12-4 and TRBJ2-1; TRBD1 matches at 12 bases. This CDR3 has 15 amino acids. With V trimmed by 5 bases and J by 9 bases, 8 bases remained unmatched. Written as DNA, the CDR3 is TGTGCCAGCAGTCCCGGGACAGGGGGCGGGACTGAGCAGTTCTTC. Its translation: CASSPGTGGGTEQFF.

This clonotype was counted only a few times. The CDR3 DNA reads TGTGCCAGCAGTGTGACAGGGATCTCAGAGACCCAGTACTTC. Amino acid sequence: CASSVTGISETQYF. The rearrangement joins TRBV27 to TRBJ2-5; TRBD1 agrees at 7 bases. Trimming removed 5 bases from V and 4 bases from J; junction bases left unmatched: 7. Germline CDR1 is MNHEY and CDR2 is SMNVEV (reference sequence). The CDR3 is 14 amino acids.

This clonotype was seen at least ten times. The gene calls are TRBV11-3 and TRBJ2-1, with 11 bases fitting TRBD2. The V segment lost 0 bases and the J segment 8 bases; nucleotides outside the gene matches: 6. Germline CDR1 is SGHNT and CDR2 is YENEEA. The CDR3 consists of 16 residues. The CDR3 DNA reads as TGTGCCAGCAGCTTAGATCCTAGCGGGGGGTATTATGAGCAGTTCTTC. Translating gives CASSLDPSGGYYEQFF.

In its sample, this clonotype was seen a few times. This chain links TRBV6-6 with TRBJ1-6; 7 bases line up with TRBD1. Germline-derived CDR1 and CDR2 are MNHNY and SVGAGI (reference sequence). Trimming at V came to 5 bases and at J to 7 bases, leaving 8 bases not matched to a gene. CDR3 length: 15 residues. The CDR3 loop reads CASSPGTEKNSPLHF. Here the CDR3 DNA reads TGTGCCAGCAGTCCCGGGACAGAGAAAAATTCACCCCTCCACTTT.

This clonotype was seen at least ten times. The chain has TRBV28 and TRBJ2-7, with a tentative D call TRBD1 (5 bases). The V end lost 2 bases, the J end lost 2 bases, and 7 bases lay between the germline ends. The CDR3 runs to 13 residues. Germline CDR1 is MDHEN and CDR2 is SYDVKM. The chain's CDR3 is CASSLARAYEQYF. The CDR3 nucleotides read TGTGCCAGCAGTTTAGCCAGGGCCTACGAGCAGTACTTC.

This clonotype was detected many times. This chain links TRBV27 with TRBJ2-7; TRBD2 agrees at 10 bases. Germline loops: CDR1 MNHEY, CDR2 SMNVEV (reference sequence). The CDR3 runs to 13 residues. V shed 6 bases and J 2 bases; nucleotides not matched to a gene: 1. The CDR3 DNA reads TGTGCCAGCAGGGGACTAGCGACCTACGAGCAGTACTTC. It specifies CASRGLATYEQYF.

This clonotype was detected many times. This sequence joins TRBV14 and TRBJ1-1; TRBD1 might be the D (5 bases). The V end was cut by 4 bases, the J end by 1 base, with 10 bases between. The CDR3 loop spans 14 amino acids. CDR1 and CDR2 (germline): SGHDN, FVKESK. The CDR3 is CASSPGNKNTEAFF. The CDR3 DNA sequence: TGTGCCAGCAGCCCAGGGAACAAGAACACTGAAGCTTTCTTT. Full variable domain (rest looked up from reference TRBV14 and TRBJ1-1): EAGVTQFPSHSVIEKGQTVTLRCDPISGHDNLYWYRRVMGKEIKFLLHFVKESKQDESGMPNNRFLAERTGGTYSTLKVQPAELEDSGVYFCASSPGNKNTEAFFGQGTRLTVV.

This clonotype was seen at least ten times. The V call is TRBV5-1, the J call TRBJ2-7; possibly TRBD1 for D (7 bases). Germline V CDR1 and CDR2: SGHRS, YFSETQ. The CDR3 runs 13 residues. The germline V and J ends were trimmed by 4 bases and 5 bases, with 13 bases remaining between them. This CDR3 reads CASSPQGRHEQYF. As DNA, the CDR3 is TGCGCCAGCAGCCCACAGGGGAGGCACGAGCAGTACTTC.